A single T cell receptor (beta chain) is shown here with its context. The sample belongs to a study of blood T cell repertoires in COVID-19. Sequenced by immunoSEQ multiplex PCR; TCRdb stores in-frame clones only, minus some. The sample has 55,000 to 75,000 clones, about 92% seen once; the top ten hold 1.3%. Germline V CDR1 and CDR2: SGHTA, FQGNSA. The CDR3 sequence is 14 residues long. Trimming left V 3 bases short and J 0 bases short, with 9 bases between. The origin of this receptor is a man in his 60s with acute or convalescent COVID-19. V and J are TRBV7-2 and TRBJ2-7; D is undetermined. Sequences were obtained from peripheral blood. CDR3 coding DNA: TGTGCCAGCAGCTTCGCAGGAAGCTCCTACGAGCAGTACTTC. Residues: CASSFAGSSYEQYF.